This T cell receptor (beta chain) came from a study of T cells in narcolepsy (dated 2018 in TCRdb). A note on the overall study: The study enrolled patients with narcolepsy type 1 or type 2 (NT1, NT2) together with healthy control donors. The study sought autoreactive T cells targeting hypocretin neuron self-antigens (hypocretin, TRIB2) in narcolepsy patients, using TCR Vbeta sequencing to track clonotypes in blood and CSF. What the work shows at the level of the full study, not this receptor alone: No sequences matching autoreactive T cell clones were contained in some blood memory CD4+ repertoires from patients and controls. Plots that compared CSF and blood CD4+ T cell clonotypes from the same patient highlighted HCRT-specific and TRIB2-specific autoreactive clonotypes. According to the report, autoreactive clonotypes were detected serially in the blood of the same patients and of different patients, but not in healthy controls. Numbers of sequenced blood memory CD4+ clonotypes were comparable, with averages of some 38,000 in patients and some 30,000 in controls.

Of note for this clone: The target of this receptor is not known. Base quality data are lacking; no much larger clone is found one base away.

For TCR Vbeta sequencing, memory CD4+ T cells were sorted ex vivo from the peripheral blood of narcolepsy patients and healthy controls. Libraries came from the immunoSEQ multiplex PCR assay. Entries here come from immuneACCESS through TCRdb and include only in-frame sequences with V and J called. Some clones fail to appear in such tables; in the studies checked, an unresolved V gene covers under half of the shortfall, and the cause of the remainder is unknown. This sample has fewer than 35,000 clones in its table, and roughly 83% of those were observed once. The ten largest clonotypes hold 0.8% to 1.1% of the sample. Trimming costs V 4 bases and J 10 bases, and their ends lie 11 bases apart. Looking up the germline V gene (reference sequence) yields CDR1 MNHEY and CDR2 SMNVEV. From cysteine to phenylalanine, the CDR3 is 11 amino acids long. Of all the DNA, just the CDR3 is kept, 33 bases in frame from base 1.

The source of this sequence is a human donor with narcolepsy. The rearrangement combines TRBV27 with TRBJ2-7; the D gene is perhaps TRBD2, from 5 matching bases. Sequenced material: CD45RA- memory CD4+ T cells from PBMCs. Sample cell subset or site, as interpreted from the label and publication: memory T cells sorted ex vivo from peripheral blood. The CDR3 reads CASSSRVLQYF. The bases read TGTGCCAGCAGTTCGCGGGTGTTACAGTACTTC.